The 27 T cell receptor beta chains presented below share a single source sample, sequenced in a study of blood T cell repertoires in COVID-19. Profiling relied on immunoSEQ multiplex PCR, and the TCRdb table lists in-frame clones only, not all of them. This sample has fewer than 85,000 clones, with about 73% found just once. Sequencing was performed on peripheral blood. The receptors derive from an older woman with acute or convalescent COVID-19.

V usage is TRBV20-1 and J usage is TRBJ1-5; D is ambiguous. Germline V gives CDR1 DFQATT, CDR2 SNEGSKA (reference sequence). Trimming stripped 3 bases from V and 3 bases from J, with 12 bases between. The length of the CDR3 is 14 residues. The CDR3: CSASIGIDNQPQHF. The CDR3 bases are TGCAGTGCTAGTATCGGGATAGACAATCAGCCCCAGCATTTT.

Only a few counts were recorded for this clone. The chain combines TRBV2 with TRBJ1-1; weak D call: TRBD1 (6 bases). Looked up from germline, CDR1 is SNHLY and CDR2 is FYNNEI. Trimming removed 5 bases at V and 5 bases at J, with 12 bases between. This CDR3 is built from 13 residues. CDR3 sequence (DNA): TGTGCCAGCAGTCGGGGGGGGCTAACTGAAGCTTTCTTT. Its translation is CASSRGGLTEAFF.

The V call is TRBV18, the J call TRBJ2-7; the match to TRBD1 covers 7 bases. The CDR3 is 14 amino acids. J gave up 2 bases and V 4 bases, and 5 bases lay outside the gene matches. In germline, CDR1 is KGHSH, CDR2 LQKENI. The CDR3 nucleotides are TGTGCCAGCTCACTTGGACAGGTCACCTACGAGCAGTACTTC. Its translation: CASSLGQVTYEQYF.

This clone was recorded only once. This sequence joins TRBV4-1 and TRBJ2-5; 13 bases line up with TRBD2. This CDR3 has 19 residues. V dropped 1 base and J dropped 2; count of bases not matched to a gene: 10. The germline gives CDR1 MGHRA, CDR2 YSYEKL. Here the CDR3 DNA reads TGCGCCAGCAGCCAAGCCCTAGCATCGACTAGCGGGAGGCAAGAGACCCAGTACTTC. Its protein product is CASSQALASTSGRQETQYF.

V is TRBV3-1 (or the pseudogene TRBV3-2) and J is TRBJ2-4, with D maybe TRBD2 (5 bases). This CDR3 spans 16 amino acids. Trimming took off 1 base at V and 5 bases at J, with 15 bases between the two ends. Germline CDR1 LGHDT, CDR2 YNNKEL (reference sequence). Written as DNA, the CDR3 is TGTGCCAGCAGCCAAGGGGTTCGTAGCGTCCAAAACATTCAGTACTTC. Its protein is CASSQGVRSVQNIQYF.

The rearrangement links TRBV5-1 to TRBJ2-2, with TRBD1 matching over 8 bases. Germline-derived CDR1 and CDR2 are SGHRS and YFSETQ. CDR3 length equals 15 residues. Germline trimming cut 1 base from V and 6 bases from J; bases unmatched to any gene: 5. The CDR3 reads CASSLSQGAAGELFF. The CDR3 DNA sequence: TGCGCCAGCAGCTTGTCTCAGGGGGCGGCCGGGGAGCTGTTTTTT.

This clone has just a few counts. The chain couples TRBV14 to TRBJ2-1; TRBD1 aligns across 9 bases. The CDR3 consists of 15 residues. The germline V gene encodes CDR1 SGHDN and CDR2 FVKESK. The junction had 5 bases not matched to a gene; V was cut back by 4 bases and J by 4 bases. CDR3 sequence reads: CASSRTGAQYNEQFF. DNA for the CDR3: TGTGCCAGCAGCCGGACAGGGGCGCAGTACAATGAGCAGTTCTTC.

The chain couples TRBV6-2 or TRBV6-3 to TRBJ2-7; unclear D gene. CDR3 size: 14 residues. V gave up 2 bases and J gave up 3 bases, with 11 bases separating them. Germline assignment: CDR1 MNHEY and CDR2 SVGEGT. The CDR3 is CASSYTTAHYEQYF. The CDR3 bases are TGTGCCAGCAGTTACACCACAGCCCACTACGAGCAGTACTTC.

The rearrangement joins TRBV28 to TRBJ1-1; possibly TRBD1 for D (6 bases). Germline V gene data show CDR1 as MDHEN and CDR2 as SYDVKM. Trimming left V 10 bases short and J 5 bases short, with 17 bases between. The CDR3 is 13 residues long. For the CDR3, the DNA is TGTGCCACCCTGGGGGGGCCGAGGACTGAAGCTTTCTTT. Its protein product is CATLGGPRTEAFF.

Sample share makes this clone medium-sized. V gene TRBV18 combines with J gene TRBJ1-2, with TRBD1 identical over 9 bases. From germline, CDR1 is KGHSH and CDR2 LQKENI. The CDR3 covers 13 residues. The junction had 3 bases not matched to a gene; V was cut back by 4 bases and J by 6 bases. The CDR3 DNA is TGTGCCAGCTCACACGACAGGGGGAATGGCTACACCTTC. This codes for CASSHDRGNGYTF.

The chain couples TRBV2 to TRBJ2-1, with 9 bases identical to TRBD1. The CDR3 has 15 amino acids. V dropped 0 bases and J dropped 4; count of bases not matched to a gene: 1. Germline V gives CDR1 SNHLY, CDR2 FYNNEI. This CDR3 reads CASSEAGQGYNEQFF. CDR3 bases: TGTGCCAGCAGTGAAGCGGGACAGGGTTACAATGAGCAGTTCTTC.

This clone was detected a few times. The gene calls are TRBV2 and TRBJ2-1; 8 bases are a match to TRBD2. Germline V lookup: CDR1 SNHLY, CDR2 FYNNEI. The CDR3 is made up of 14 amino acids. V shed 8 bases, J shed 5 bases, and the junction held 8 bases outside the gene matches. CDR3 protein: CASLSLAGDNEQFF. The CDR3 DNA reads TGTGCCAGCTTAAGCCTAGCGGGTGACAATGAGCAGTTCTTC.

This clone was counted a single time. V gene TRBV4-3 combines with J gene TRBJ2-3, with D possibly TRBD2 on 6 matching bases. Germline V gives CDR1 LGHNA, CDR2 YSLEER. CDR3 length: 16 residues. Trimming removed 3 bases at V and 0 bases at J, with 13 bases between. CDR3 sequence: CASSQAGRTSTDTQYF. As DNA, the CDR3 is TGCGCCAGCAGCCAGGCGGGACGAACTAGCACAGATACGCAGTATTTT.

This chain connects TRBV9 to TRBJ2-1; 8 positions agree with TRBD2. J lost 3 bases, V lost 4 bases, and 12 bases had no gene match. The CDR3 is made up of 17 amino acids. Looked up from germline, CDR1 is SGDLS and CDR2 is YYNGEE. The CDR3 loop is CASSPSGGAGNYNEQFF. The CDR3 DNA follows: TGTGCCAGCAGCCCTTCCGGGGGGGCGGGCAACTACAATGAGCAGTTCTTC.

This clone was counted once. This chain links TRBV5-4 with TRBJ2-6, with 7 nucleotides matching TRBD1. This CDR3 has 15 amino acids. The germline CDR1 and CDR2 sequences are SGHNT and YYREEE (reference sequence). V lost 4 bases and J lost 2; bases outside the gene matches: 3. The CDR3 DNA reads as TGTGCCAGCAGCCTAGGGACAGCTGGGGCCAACGTCCTGACTTTC. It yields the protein CASSLGTAGANVLTF.

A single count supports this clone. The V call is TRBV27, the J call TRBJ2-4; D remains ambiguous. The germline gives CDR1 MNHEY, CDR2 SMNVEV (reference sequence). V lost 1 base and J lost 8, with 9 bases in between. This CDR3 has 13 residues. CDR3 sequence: CASSLYSTDIQYF. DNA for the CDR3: TGTGCCAGCAGTTTATACAGCACGGACATTCAGTACTTC.

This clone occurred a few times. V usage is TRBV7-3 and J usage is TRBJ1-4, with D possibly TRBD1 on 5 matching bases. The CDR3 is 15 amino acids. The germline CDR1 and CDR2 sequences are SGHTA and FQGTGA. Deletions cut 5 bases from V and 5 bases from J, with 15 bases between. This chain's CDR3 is CASSPTGGTNEKLFF. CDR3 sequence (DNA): TGTGCCAGCAGCCCTACGGGGGGTACCAATGAAAAACTGTTTTTT.

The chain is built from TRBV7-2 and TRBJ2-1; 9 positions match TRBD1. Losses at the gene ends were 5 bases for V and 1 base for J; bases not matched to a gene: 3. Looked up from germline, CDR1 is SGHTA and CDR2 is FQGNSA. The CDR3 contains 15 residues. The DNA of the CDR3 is TGTGCCAGCAGCCTGACAGGGGGATCCTACAATGAGCAGTTCTTC. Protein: CASSLTGGSYNEQFF.

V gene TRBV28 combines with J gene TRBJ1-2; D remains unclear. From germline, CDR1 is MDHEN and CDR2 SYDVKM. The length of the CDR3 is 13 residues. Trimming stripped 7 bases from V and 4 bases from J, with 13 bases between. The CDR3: CASNSLGGYGYTF. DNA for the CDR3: TGTGCCAGCAACAGCCTGGGTGGCTATGGCTACACCTTC.

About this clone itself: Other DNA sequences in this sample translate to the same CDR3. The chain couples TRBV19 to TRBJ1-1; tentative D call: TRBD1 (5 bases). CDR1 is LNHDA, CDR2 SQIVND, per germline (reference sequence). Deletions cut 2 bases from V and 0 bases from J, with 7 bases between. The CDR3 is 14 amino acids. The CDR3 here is CASSITGMNTEAFF. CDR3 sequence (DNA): TGTGCCAGTAGTATAACAGGAATGAACACTGAAGCTTTCTTT.

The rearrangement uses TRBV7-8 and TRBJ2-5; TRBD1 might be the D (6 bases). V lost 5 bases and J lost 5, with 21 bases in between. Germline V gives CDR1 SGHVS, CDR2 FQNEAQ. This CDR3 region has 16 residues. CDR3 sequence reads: CASSIRGHPRRETQYF. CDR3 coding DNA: TGTGCCAGCAGCATACGGGGACACCCCCGCAGGGAGACCCAGTACTTC. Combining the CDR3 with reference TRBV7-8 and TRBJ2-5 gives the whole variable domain GAGVSQSPRYKVAKRGQDVALRCDPISGHVSLFWYQQALGQGPEFLTYFQNEAQLDKSGLPSDRFFAERPEGSVSTLKIQRTQQEDSAVYLCASSIRGHPRRETQYFGPGTRLLVL.

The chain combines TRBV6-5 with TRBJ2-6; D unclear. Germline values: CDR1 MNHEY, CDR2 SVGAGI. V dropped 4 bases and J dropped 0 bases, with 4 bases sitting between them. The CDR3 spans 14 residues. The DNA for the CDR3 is TGTGCCAGCAGTTCCAGCTCTGGGGCCAACGTCCTGACTTTC. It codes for CASSSSSGANVLTF.

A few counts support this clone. CDR3 nucleotides: TGTGCCAGCAGCCAAGGCCCCAGGGGGCATCAGCCCCAGCATTTT. Its translation is CASSQGPRGHQPQHF. The rearrangement joins TRBV4-2 to TRBJ1-5, with 8 bases identical to TRBD1. Germline V gene sequence: CDR1 LGHNA, CDR2 YNFKEQ. J lost 5 bases, V lost 1 base, and 4 bases had no gene match. The CDR3 contains 15 residues.

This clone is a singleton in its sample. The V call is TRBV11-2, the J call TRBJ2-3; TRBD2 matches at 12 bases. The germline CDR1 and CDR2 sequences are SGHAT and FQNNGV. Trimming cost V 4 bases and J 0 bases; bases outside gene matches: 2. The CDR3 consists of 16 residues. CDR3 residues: CASSSGTSGSTDTQYF. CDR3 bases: TGTGCCAGCAGCTCCGGGACTAGCGGGAGCACAGATACGCAGTATTTT.

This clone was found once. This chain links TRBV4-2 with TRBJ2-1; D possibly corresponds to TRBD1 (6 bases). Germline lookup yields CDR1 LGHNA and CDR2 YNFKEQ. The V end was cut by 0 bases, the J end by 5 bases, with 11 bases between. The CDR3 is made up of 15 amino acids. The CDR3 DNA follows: TGTGCCAGCAGCCAAGAGGGGGCTGTCGACAATGAGCAGTTCTTC. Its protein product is CASSQEGAVDNEQFF.

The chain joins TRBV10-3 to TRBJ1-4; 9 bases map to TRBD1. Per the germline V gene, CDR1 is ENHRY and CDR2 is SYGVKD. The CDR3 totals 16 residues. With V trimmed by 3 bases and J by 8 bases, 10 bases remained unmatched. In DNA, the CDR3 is TGTGCCATCAGTGACTCAGACAGGGGGAATCGGGAAAAACTGTTTTTT. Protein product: CAISDSDRGNREKLFF.

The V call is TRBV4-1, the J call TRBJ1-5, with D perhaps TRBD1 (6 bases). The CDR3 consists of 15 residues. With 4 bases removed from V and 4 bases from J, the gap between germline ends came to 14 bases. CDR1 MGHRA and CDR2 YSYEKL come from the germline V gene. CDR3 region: CASSLSKDSNQPQHF. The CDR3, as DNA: TGCGCCAGCAGCCTGTCTAAGGACAGTAATCAGCCCCAGCATTTT.